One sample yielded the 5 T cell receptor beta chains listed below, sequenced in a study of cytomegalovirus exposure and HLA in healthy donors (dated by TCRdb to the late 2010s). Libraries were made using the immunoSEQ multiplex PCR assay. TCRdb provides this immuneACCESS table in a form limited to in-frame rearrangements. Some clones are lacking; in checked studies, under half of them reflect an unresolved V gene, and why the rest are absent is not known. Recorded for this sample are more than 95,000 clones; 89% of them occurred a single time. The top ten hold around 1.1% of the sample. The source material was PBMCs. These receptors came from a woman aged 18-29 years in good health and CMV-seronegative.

The CDR3: CASSPLGTSGNWNEQFF. DNA of the CDR3: TGTGCCAGCAGCCCCCTGGGGACTAGCGGGAATTGGAATGAGCAGTTCTTC. The gene calls are TRBV9 and TRBJ2-1; 13 bases are shared with TRBD2. The CDR3 is 17 amino acids. The V and J ends lost 4 bases and 7 bases, in that order; junction bases with no gene match: 11. CDR1 SGDLS and CDR2 YYNGEE come from the germline V gene. Full variable domain (missing parts from reference TRBV9 and TRBJ2-1): DSGVTQTPKHLITATGQRVTLRCSPRSGDLSVYWYQQSLDQGLQFLIQYYNGEERAKGNILERFSAQQFPDLHSELNLSSLELGDSALYFCASSPLGTSGNWNEQFFGPGTRLTVL.

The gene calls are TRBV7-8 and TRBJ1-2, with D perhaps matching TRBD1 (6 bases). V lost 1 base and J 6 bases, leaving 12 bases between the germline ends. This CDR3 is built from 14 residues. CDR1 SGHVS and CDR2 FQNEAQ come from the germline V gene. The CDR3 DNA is TGTGCCAGCAGCTTAGTTACGGACAGTAATGGCTACACCTTC. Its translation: CASSLVTDSNGYTF.

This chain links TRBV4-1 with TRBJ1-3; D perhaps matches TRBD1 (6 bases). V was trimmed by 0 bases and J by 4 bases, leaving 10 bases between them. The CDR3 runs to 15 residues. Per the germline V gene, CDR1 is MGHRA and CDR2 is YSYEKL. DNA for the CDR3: TGCGCCAGCAGCCAAGATAGAGACAGGGGAAACACCATATATTTT. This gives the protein CASSQDRDRGNTIYF.

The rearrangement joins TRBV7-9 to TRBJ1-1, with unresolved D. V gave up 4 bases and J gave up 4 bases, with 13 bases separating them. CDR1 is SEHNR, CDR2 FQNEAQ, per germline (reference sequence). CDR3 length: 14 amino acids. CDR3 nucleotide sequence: TGTGCCAGCAGCTCCACACCGGAGGTCACTGAAGCTTTCTTT. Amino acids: CASSSTPEVTEAFF.

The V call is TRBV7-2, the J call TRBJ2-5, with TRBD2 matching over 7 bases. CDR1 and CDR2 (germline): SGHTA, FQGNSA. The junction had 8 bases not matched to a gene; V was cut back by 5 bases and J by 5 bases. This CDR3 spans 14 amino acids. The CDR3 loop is CASSPRRGSETQYF. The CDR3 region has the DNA TGTGCCAGCAGCCCCCGGCGCGGGAGTGAGACCCAGTACTTC.